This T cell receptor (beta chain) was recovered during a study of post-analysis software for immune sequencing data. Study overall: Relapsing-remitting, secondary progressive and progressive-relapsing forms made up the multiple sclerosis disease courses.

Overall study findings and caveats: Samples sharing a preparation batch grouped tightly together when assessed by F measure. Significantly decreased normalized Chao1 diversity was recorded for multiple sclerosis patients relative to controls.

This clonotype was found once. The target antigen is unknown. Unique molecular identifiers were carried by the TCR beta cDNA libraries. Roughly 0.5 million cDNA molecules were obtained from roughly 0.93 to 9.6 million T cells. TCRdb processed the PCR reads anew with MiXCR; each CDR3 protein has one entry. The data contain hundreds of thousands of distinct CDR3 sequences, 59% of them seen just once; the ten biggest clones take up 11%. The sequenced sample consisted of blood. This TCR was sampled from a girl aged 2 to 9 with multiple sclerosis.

In DNA, the CDR3 is TGTGCCAGCAGTTACGTCCCTGGGACAGTTGCCAAAAACATTCAGTACTTC. Residues: CASSYVPGTVAKNIQYF. The V call is TRBV6-2 or TRBV6-3, the J call TRBJ2-4; 7 bases are a match to TRBD1. The CDR3 is 17 amino acids. Germline loops: CDR1 MNHEY, CDR2 SVGEGT. Germline trimming cut 2 bases from V and 1 base from J; bases unmatched to any gene: 8.